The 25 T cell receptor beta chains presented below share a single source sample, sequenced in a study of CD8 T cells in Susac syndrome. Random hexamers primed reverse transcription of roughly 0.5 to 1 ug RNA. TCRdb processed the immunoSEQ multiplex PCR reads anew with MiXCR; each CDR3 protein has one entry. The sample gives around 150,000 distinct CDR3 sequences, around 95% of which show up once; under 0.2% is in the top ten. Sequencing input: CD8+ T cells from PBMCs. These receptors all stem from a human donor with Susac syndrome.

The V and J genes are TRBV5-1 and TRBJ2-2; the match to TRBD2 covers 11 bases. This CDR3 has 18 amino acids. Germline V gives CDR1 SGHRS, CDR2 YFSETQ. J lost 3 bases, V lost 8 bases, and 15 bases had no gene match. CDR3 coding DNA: TGCGCCAGAATACCCGAAGGGACTAGCGGCGGAGACACCGGGGAGCTGTTTTTT. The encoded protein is CARIPEGTSGGDTGELFF.

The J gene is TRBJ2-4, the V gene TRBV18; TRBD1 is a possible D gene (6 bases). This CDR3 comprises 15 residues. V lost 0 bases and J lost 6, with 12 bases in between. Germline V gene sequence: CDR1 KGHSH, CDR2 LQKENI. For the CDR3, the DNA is TGTGCCAGCTCACCACCCAAGGGGGTCACAAACATTCAGTACTTC. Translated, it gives CASSPPKGVTNIQYF.

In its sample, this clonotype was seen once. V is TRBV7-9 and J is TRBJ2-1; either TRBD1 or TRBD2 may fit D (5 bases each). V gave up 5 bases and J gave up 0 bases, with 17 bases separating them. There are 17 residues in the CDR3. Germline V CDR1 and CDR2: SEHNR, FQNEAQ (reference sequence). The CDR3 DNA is TGTGCCAGCAGCCTATCCGTGGGGGTCCGCTCCTACAATGAGCAGTTCTTC. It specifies CASSLSVGVRSYNEQFF.

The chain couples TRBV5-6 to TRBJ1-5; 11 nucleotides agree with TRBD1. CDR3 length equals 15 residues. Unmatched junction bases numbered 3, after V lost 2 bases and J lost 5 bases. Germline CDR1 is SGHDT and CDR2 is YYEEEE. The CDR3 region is CASSFGTGGHQPQHF. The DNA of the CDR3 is TGTGCCAGCAGCTTTGGGACAGGGGGGCATCAGCCCCAGCATTTT.

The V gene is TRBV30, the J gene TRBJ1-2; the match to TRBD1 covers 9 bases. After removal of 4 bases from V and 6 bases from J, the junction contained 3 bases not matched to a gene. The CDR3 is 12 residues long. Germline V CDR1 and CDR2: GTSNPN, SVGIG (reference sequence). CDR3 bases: TGTGCCTGGACCTGGGACAGGGATGGCTACACCTTC. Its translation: CAWTWDRDGYTF.

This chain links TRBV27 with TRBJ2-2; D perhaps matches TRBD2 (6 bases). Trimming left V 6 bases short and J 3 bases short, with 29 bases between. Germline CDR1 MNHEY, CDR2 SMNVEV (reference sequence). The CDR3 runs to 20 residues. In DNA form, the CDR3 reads TGTGCCAGCAGCTCCCTCGACGCGCTCTTGTCCGCGGGGCACACCGGGGAGCTGTTTTTT. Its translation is CASSSLDALLSAGHTGELFF.

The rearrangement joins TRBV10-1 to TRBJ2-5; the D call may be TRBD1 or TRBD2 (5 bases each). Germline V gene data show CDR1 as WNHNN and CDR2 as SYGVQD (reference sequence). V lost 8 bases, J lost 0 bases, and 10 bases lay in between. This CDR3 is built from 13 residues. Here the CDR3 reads CASSGPNQETQYF. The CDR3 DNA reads TGCGCCAGCTCGGGACCGAACCAAGAGACCCAGTACTTC.

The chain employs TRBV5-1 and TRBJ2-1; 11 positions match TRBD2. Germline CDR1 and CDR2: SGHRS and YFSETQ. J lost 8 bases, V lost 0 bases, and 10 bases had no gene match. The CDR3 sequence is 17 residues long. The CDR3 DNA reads TGCGCCAGCAGCTTGGCCCCACTAGCGGGAGAAGGTGATGAGCAGTTCTTC. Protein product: CASSLAPLAGEGDEQFF.

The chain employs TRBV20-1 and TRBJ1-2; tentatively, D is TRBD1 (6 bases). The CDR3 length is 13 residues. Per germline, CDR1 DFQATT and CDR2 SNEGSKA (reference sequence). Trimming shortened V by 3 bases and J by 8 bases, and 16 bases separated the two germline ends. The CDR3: CSASSGGAEGYTF. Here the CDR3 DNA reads TGCAGTGCTAGCTCGGGGGGCGCGGAAGGCTACACCTTC.

This chain's CDR3 is CASSLAGLGNEQFF. CDR3 bases: TGTGCCAGCAGTTTAGCGGGATTGGGGAATGAGCAGTTCTTC. The chain is built from TRBV27 and TRBJ2-1, with TRBD2 as a possible D gene (6 bases). The V end lost 2 bases, the J end lost 7 bases, and 12 bases lay between the germline ends. This CDR3 is 14 amino acids long. Germline V gene lookup returns CDR1 MNHEY and CDR2 SMNVEV (reference sequence).

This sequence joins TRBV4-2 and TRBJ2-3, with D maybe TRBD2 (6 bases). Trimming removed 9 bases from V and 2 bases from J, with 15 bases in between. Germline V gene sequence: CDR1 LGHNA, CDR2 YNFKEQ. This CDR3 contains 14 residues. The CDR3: CASSAGGATDTQYF. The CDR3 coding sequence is TGTGCCAGTTCCGCGGGCGGGGCCACAGATACGCAGTATTTT.

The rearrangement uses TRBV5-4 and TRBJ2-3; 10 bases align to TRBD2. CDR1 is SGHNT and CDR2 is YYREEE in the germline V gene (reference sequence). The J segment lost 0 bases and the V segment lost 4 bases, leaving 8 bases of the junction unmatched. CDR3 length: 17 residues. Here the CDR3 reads CASSEGLASTSTDTQYF. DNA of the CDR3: TGTGCCAGCAGCGAGGGACTAGCGAGTACTAGCACAGATACGCAGTATTTT.

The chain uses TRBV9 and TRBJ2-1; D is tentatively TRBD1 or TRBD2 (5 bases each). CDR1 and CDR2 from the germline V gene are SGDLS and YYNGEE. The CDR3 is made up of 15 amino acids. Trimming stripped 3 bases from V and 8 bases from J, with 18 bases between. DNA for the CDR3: TGTGCCAGCAGCGCCCCCGGGGCAGTAGGCGATGAGCAGTTCTTC. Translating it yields CASSAPGAVGDEQFF.

The CDR3 DNA reads as TGCGCCAGCAGCTTCGTCGACAGGGCGGGAGAGACCCAGTACTTC. It is translated as CASSFVDRAGETQYF. This chain links TRBV5-1 with TRBJ2-5; 7 nucleotides match TRBD1. Trimming cost V 2 bases and J 4 bases; bases outside gene matches: 8. This CDR3 is 15 amino acids long. Per germline, CDR1 SGHRS and CDR2 YFSETQ.

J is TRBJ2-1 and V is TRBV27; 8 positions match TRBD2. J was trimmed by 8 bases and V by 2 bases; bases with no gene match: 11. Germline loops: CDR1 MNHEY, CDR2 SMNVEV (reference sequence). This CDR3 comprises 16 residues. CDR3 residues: CASSLKAGAIMYEQFF. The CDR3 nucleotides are TGTGCCAGCAGTTTAAAAGCGGGAGCTATCATGTATGAGCAGTTCTTC.

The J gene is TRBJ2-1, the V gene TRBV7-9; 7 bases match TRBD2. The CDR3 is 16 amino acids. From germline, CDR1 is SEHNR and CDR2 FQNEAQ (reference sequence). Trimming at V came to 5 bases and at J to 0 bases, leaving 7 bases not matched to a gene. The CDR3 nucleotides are TGTGCCAGCAGCCCCATGGGGGGGAGCTCCTACAATGAGCAGTTCTTC. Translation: CASSPMGGSSYNEQFF.

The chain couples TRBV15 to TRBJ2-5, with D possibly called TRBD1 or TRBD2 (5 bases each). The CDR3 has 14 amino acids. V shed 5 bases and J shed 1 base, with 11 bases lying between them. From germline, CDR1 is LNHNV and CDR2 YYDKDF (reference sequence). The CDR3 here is CATSSWGSQETQYF. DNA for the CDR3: TGTGCCACCAGCTCTTGGGGGTCCCAAGAGACCCAGTACTTC.

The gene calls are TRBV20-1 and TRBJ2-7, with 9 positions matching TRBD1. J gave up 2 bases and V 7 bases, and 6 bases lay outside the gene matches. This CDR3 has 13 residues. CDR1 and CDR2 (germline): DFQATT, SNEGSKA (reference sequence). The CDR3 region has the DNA TGCAGTGTTCCGGGACAGGGTCCCTACGAGCAGTACTTC. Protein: CSVPGQGPYEQYF.

This chain's CDR3 is CASTTVGTFYNEQFF. The CDR3, as DNA: TGTGCCAGCACTACCGTAGGCACGTTCTACAATGAGCAGTTCTTC. The chain is built from TRBV6-2 or TRBV6-3 and TRBJ2-1; D gene unclear. V was shortened by 7 bases and J by 3 bases, with 16 bases between the two germline ends. The germline V gene has CDR1 MNHEY and CDR2 SVGEGT. The CDR3 has 15 amino acids.

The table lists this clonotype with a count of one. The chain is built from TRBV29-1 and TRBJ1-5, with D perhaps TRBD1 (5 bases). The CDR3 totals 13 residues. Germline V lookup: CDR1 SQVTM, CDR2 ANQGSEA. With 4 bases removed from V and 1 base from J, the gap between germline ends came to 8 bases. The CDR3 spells CSVGWDSNQPQHF. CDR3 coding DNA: TGCAGCGTTGGTTGGGACAGCAATCAGCCCCAGCATTTT.

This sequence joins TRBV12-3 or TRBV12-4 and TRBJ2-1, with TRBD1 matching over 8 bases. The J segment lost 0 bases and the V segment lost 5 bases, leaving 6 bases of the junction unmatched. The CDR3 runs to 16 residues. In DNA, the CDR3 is TGTGCCAGCAGTCCCGGACAGGGAAACTCCTACAATGAGCAGTTCTTC. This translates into CASSPGQGNSYNEQFF.

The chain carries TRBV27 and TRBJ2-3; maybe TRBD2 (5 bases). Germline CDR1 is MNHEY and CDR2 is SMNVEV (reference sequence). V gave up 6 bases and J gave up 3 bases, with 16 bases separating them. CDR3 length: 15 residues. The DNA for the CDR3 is TGTGCCAGCAGCCTGCAAGCGGTGACGACAGATACGCAGTATTTT. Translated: CASSLQAVTTDTQYF.

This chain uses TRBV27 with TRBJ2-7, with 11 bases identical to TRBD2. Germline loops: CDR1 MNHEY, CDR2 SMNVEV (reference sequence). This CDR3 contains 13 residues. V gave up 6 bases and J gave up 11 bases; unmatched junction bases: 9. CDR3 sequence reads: CASSSPLGLAEYF. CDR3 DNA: TGTGCCAGCAGCTCACCCCTGGGACTAGCGGAGTACTTC.

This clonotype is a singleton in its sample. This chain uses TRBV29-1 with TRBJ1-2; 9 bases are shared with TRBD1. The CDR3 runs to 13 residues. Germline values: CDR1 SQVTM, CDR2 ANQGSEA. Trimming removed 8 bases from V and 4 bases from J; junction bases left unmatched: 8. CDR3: CSPQQGAGYGYTF. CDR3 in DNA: TGCAGCCCCCAACAGGGGGCGGGCTATGGCTACACCTTC.

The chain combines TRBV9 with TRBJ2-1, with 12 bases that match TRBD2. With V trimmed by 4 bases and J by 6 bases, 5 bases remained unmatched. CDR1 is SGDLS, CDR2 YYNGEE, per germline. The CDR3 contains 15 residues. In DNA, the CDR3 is TGTGCCAGCAGCCTACTAGCGGGGGGCTTCAATGAGCAGTTCTTC. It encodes CASSLLAGGFNEQFF.